The next 21 T cell receptor beta chains were all read from a single sample in a study of early T cells in non-severe SARS-CoV-2 infection. TCRdb reprocessed the 5' RACE reads via MiXCR and lists one record per CDR3 protein. The sample has approximately 120,000 distinct CDR3 sequences, approximately 15% seen once; the top ten hold 21%. The sequenced material came from whole blood. These receptors were taken from an adult who was a healthcare worker with PCR-confirmed SARS-CoV-2 infection or an uninfected control (not recorded which).

The chain carries TRBV10-3 and TRBJ2-1; D possibly corresponds to TRBD1 (5 bases). Germline CDR1 and CDR2: ENHRY and SYGVKD. Trimming took 5 bases from V and 4 from J, leaving 9 bases between them. There are 13 residues in the CDR3. This CDR3 reads CAISPGPYNEQFF. CDR3 nucleotide sequence: TGTGCCATCAGTCCAGGGCCGTACAATGAGCAGTTCTTC.

This clonotype was found a few times. This chain connects TRBV13 to TRBJ2-1, with D possibly being TRBD1 (6 bases). Trimming stripped 7 bases from V and 3 bases from J, with 13 bases between. This CDR3 region has 14 residues. Germline-derived CDR1 and CDR2 are PRHDT and FYEKMQ (reference sequence). CDR3 protein: CASTKRGYYNEQFF. In DNA form, the CDR3 reads TGTGCCAGCACCAAAAGGGGGTACTACAATGAGCAGTTCTTC.

In this sample, this clonotype turned up a few times. J is TRBJ1-1 and V is TRBV18, with D perhaps TRBD1 (6 bases). Looked up from germline, CDR1 is KGHSH and CDR2 is LQKENI. The CDR3 is made up of 14 amino acids. The germline V and J ends were trimmed by 5 bases and 1 base, with 11 bases remaining between them. CDR3 sequence (DNA): TGTGCCAGCTCAACAGGGCCAAGGAACACTGAAGCTTTCTTT. Encoded protein: CASSTGPRNTEAFF.

The CDR3 spells CASQTGEGNEQFF. CDR3 nucleotide sequence: TGCGCCAGTCAGACAGGGGAAGGGAATGAGCAGTTCTTC. The J gene is TRBJ2-1, the V gene TRBV5-1, with 8 bases lining up with TRBD1. V was clipped by 8 bases and J by 7 bases; unmatched bases: 8. This CDR3 spans 13 amino acids. Germline V gene lookup returns CDR1 SGHRS and CDR2 YFSETQ.

This chain's CDR3 is CASSAPPVRLPGNEQFF. The CDR3 DNA reads TGTGCCAGCAGCGCCCCGCCGGTGCGGCTCCCAGGGAATGAGCAGTTCTTC. V is TRBV7-2 and J is TRBJ2-1; maybe TRBD1 (5 bases). V lost 5 bases, J lost 7 bases, and 24 bases lay in between. This CDR3 has 17 amino acids. Germline V lookup: CDR1 SGHTA, CDR2 FQGNSA.

CDR3 residues: CASSYTGGSSDGYTF. CDR3 sequence (DNA): TGTGCCAGCAGTTACACAGGGGGGAGTAGCGATGGCTACACCTTC. V usage is TRBV12-3 or TRBV12-4 and J usage is TRBJ1-2; 8 bases are shared with TRBD1. This CDR3 comprises 15 residues. Trimming took 4 bases from V and 6 from J; bases not matched to a gene: 10.

Remarks on this clonotype: With a much larger clone just one base away, this may be a read error. This chain links TRBV7-9 with TRBJ1-6, with D perhaps TRBD1 (5 bases). Trimming shortened V by 5 bases and J by 9 bases, and 17 bases separated the two germline ends. Germline CDR1 SEHNR, CDR2 FQNEAQ (reference sequence). The CDR3 length is 15 residues. The DNA for the CDR3 is TGTGCCAGCAGCATAGTGGGGACGGAAGTTTCACCCCTCCACTTT. Protein sequence: CASSIVGTEVSPLHF.

This clonotype has more than one count but fewer than ten. The chain couples TRBV9 to TRBJ2-1; 11 positions agree with TRBD2. Trimming at V came to 0 bases and at J to 4 bases, leaving 9 bases not matched to a gene. CDR1 and CDR2 from the germline V gene are SGDLS and YYNGEE. This CDR3 comprises 18 residues. In DNA form, the CDR3 reads TGTGCCAGCAGCGTAGAAACCCTCCTAGCGGGGGGTTACAATGAGCAGTTCTTC. Amino acids: CASSVETLLAGGYNEQFF. The full variable domain, with the rest looked up from reference TRBV9 and TRBJ2-1, is DSGVTQTPKHLITATGQRVTLRCSPRSGDLSVYWYQQSLDQGLQFLIQYYNGEERAKGNILERFSAQQFPDLHSELNLSSLELGDSALYFCASSVETLLAGGYNEQFFGPGTRLTVL.

This chain links TRBV20-1 with TRBJ1-2; D gene ambiguous. The CDR3 loop spans 12 amino acids. The ends were cut back, 1 base at V and 1 base at J, with 4 bases in the middle. Germline lookup yields CDR1 DFQATT and CDR2 SNEGSKA (reference sequence). The CDR3, as DNA: TGCAGTGCTAGAGGGGTTAACTATGGCTACACCTTC. Translated, it gives CSARGVNYGYTF.

This rearrangement joins TRBV12-3 or TRBV12-4 to TRBJ1-5; no definite D call. The length of the CDR3 is 14 residues. With 7 bases removed from V and 0 bases from J, the gap between germline ends came to 10 bases. The CDR3 loop reads CASTLDGSNQPQHF. The CDR3 DNA reads as TGTGCCAGCACTCTAGACGGTAGCAATCAGCCCCAGCATTTT.

This clonotype was found a few times. The gene calls are TRBV6-6 and TRBJ1-2, with D possibly being TRBD1 (5 bases). CDR1 is MNHNY and CDR2 is SVGAGI in the germline V gene (reference sequence). The CDR3 has 11 amino acids. V gave up 8 bases and J gave up 5 bases, with 9 bases separating them. CDR3 residues: CASWGTYGYTF. The CDR3 DNA sequence: TGTGCCAGCTGGGGCACGTATGGCTACACCTTC.

This clonotype was seen just once. The chain uses TRBV7-9 and TRBJ1-4; possibly TRBD1 for D (5 bases). V lost 3 bases and J lost 10, with 15 bases in between. This CDR3 has 14 residues. The germline gives CDR1 SEHNR, CDR2 FQNEAQ (reference sequence). The CDR3 protein is CASSLDTQRGKLFF. The DNA of the CDR3 is TGTGCCAGCAGCTTGGACACTCAGCGCGGAAAACTGTTTTTT.

This clonotype appeared a few times. The rearrangement links TRBV6-6 to TRBJ1-6; 7 bases agree with TRBD1. The J segment lost 11 bases and the V segment lost 7 bases, leaving 8 bases of the junction unmatched. CDR1 is MNHNY and CDR2 is SVGAGI in the germline V gene (reference sequence). CDR3 length: 13 amino acids. The CDR3 DNA sequence: TGTGCCAGCACTCAGGGGGAGCGGACACCCCTCCACTTT. Translated: CASTQGERTPLHF.

This clonotype was counted at least ten times. The chain employs TRBV3-1 and TRBJ1-1; TRBD1 matches 7 bases. V lost 8 bases, J lost 4 bases, and 7 bases stayed unmatched. The CDR3 length is 13 residues. CDR1 is LGHDT and CDR2 is YNNKEL in the germline V gene (reference sequence). CDR3 DNA sequence: TGTGCCAGCGGCGACAGGGATGGCACTGAAGCTTTCTTT. It specifies CASGDRDGTEAFF.

V gene TRBV7-9 combines with J gene TRBJ1-4; D is perhaps TRBD1 (6 bases). V was clipped by 5 bases and J by 5 bases, with 12 bases between them. The CDR3 is made up of 14 amino acids. In germline, CDR1 is SEHNR, CDR2 FQNEAQ (reference sequence). The CDR3 DNA reads as TGTGCCAGCAGCACGGACAGTATGAATGAAAAACTGTTTTTT. It yields the protein CASSTDSMNEKLFF. The entire variable domain, with the rest obtained from reference TRBV7-9 and TRBJ1-4, is as follows: DTGVSQNPRHKITKRGQNVTFRCDPISEHNRLYWYRQTLGQGPEFLTYFQNEAQLEKSRLLSDRFSAERPKGSFSTLEIQRTEQGDSAMYLCASSTDSMNEKLFFGSGTQLSVL.

This clonotype has a handful of counts. This chain links TRBV6-1 with TRBJ1-4; the D gene is possibly TRBD1 (5 bases). Germline V gives CDR1 MNHNS, CDR2 SASEGT. This CDR3 comprises 14 residues. Trimming pared 7 bases from V and 4 bases from J, leaving 13 bases between. This CDR3 is CASTAGGYNEKLFF. CDR3 DNA sequence: TGTGCCAGCACCGCGGGGGGATATAATGAAAAACTGTTTTTT.

This clonotype was counted at least ten times. CDR3: CSARGGGETQYF. The CDR3 bases are TGCAGTGCTAGAGGTGGCGGGGAGACCCAGTACTTC. The rearrangement links TRBV20-1 to TRBJ2-5; D might be TRBD2 (5 bases). Trimming cost V 1 base and J 5 bases, with 8 bases left between them. CDR3 length: 12 amino acids. Germline CDR1 reads DFQATT; CDR2 reads SNEGSKA (reference sequence).

As for this clonotype: A much larger clonotype is one base distant, so this may be a read error. This rearrangement joins TRBV20-1 to TRBJ2-3; 9 positions agree with TRBD2. Germline loops: CDR1 DFQATT, CDR2 SNEGSKA (reference sequence). CDR3 length: 17 amino acids. The CDR3 DNA sequence: TGCAGTGCTAGTGGCGGGGGGGAGTCTTCTAGCATAGATACGCAGTATTTT. Amino acids: CSASGGGESSSIDTQYF.

V and J are TRBV5-1 and TRBJ2-3, with 10 nucleotides matching TRBD2. CDR3 length: 15 residues. The ends lost 6 bases at V and 0 bases at J; junction bases unmatched: 4. Germline V gene lookup returns CDR1 SGHRS and CDR2 YFSETQ. The CDR3 DNA follows: TGCGCCAGCAAACTAGCGGGGACTAGCACAGATACGCAGTATTTT. It yields the protein CASKLAGTSTDTQYF.

The sample holds a few counts of this clonotype. The V call is TRBV29-1, the J call TRBJ2-3; tentative D call: TRBD1 (6 bases). Trimming pared 4 bases from V and 2 bases from J, leaving 16 bases between. Germline CDR1 SQVTM, CDR2 ANQGSEA. CDR3 length: 15 amino acids. The CDR3 nucleotides read TGCAGCGTTGGAGGACAGTCAGATCCCACAGATACGCAGTATTTT. Translating gives CSVGGQSDPTDTQYF.

The rearrangement uses TRBV7-9 and TRBJ1-2, with D hard to call. V lost 1 base to trimming and J lost 5 bases, with 11 bases between them. The germline gives CDR1 SEHNR, CDR2 FQNEAQ (reference sequence). The CDR3 is 14 residues long. The CDR3 DNA is TGTGCCAGCAGCTTAGTGACATTAGGATATGGCTACACCTTC. Translating gives CASSLVTLGYGYTF.